This TCR beta chain was observed in a study of blood T cells in healthy people across ages. Together with a sample-barcoded 5' primer, a J-beta primer mix was included in a second PCR lasting about 7 to 12 cycles. Researchers report that a template-switch adaptor with 12 random nucleotides tagged each cDNA molecule. MiXCR was run by TCRdb on the 5' RACE reads, yielding one entry per CDR3 protein. The repertoire holds a few hundred thousand distinct CDR3 sequences, roughly a quarter seen once, with approximately 3.7% in the top ten. This clonotype was picked up a small number of times. From germline, CDR1 is SGHRS and CDR2 YFSETQ. CDR3 length equals 14 residues. V lost 3 bases to trimming and J lost 5 bases, with 14 bases between them. In addition, the sample was reused for a study of T cells of mothers and their children.

This receptor was obtained from a boy younger than 10 in good health. The J gene is TRBJ2-5, the V gene TRBV5-1; D perhaps matches TRBD1 (5 bases). The specimen sequenced was blood. The chain's CDR3 is CASSSIDSLETQYF. The CDR3 nucleotides are TGCGCCAGCAGCTCCATCGACAGCTTGGAGACCCAGTACTTC.